These 14 T cell receptor beta chains were all obtained from the same sample, sequenced in a study of blood T cell repertoires in COVID-19 (dated by TCRdb to 2020 to 2021). The library was produced with the immunoSEQ multiplex PCR assay. TCRdb took over this immuneACCESS table, retaining in-frame rearrangements with V and J assigned. Such tables are incomplete; in checked studies, under half of the missing clones stem from an unresolved V gene, and the remainder is unexplained. For this sample the table gives 95,000 to 120,000 clones, of which more than 70% were detected only once. Roughly 8.9% of the sample rests with the top ten. The sequenced material came from peripheral blood. These receptors came from a woman in her 70s who had recovered from COVID-19.

The chain joins TRBV7-9 to TRBJ1-4; no clear D gene. The V and J ends lost 8 bases and 7 bases respectively, with 14 bases between them. Germline CDR1 and CDR2: SEHNR and FQNEAQ (reference sequence). CDR3 length: 13 residues. The CDR3 DNA reads as TGTGCCAGCCGCCGCGGGGAGGCTGAAAAACTGTTTTTT. Translated: CASRRGEAEKLFF.

V usage is TRBV11-2 and J usage is TRBJ2-3; D possibly corresponds to TRBD2 (6 bases). The V gene's germline CDR1 is SGHAT and CDR2 FQNNGV. The CDR3 contains 14 residues. The CDR3 reads CGNPAGPSTDTQYF. CDR3 bases: TGTGGCAACCCGGCGGGGCCTAGCACAGATACGCAGTATTTT.

This rearrangement joins TRBV5-1 to TRBJ2-7; the D is unclear. This CDR3 is 13 amino acids long. The V and J ends lost 0 bases and 2 bases respectively, with 6 bases between them. Per the germline V gene, CDR1 is SGHRS and CDR2 is YFSETQ. CDR3 region: CASSLERAYEQYF. As DNA, the CDR3 is TGCGCCAGCAGCTTGGAGAGAGCCTACGAGCAGTACTTC.

This clone was counted between two and nine times. The CDR3 reads CASSLEDGRSYEQYF. CDR3 nucleotides: TGTGCCAGCAGCTTAGAGGACGGGAGATCCTACGAGCAGTACTTC. J is TRBJ2-7 and V is TRBV7-9, with D possibly being TRBD2 (6 bases). CDR1 and CDR2 (germline): SEHNR, FQNEAQ (reference sequence). This CDR3 has 15 amino acids. The V and J ends lost 1 base and 1 base respectively, with 11 bases between them. The variable domain in full, with the rest retrieved from reference TRBV7-9 and TRBJ2-7, is DTGVSQNPRHKITKRGQNVTFRCDPISEHNRLYWYRQTLGQGPEFLTYFQNEAQLEKSRLLSDRFSAERPKGSFSTLEIQRTEQGDSAMYLCASSLEDGRSYEQYFGPGTRLTVT.

The V call is TRBV4-3, the J call TRBJ1-2; 11 bases line up with TRBD1. Germline V gives CDR1 LGHNA, CDR2 YSLEER. The CDR3 totals 14 residues. J was trimmed by 5 bases and V by 4 bases; bases with no gene match: 3. The CDR3, as DNA: TGCGCCAGCAGCCGCCGGGACAGGGGGTATGGCTACACCTTC. Its translation is CASSRRDRGYGYTF.

This chain connects TRBV4-3 to TRBJ2-7; TRBD1 matches 9 bases. The germline CDR1 and CDR2 sequences are LGHNA and YSLEER. This CDR3 contains 17 residues. V lost 3 bases to trimming and J lost 0 bases; unmatched junction nucleotides: 9. The CDR3 nucleotides are TGCGCCAGCAGCCAGGGAACAGGGGGCGGTAGCTCCTACGAGCAGTACTTC. Its protein is CASSQGTGGGSSYEQYF.

This rearrangement joins TRBV4-3 to TRBJ1-5; D is uncertain. CDR1 and CDR2 (germline): LGHNA, YSLEER. V was clipped by 4 bases and J by 3 bases, with 7 bases between them. The CDR3 extends over 13 amino acids. The CDR3 region is CASSPGDNQPQHF. CDR3 nucleotides: TGCGCCAGCAGCCCGGGAGACAATCAGCCCCAGCATTTT.

This clone showed up just once. V is TRBV30 and J is TRBJ2-1; maybe TRBD1 (5 bases). Trimming removed 5 bases from V and 4 bases from J, with 6 bases in between. This CDR3 is 11 amino acids long. The germline V gene encodes CDR1 GTSNPN and CDR2 SVGIG (reference sequence). The CDR3 nucleotides read TGTGCCTGGCGACAGTACAATGAGCAGTTCTTC. Its translation: CAWRQYNEQFF. Full variable domain (rest looked up from reference TRBV30 and TRBJ2-1): SQTIHQWPATLVQPVGSPLSLECTVEGTSNPNLYWYRQAAGRGLQLLFYSVGIGQISSEVPQNLSASRPQDRQFILSSKKLLLSDSGFYLCAWRQYNEQFFGPGTRLTVL.

The genes are TRBV7-7 and TRBJ2-3, with D maybe TRBD2 (6 bases). Germline CDR1 is SSHAT and CDR2 is FNYEAQ (reference sequence). V lost 1 base and J lost 2, with 16 bases in between. This CDR3 spans 17 amino acids. As DNA, the CDR3 is TGTGCCAGCAGCTTAGGTCCCGGGAGAGACCCCACAGATACGCAGTATTTT. Translation gives CASSLGPGRDPTDTQYF.

V is TRBV7-8 and J is TRBJ1-4, with D possibly being TRBD1 (5 bases). Trimming cost V 1 base and J 3 bases, with 12 bases left between them. CDR1 and CDR2 from the germline V gene are SGHVS and FQNEAQ. The CDR3 runs to 16 residues. Here the CDR3 reads CASSLDAPGPNEKLFF. CDR3 nucleotides: TGTGCCAGCAGCTTAGACGCTCCAGGGCCTAATGAAAAACTGTTTTTT.

This sequence joins TRBV25-1 and TRBJ2-3, with TRBD2 as a possible D gene (5 bases). Deletions cut 6 bases from V and 5 bases from J, with 18 bases between. Germline V gives CDR1 MGHDK, CDR2 SYGVNS. The CDR3 spans 15 residues. CDR3 in DNA: TGTGCCAGCAGCGCCGGAGGCTTCACCCTAGATACGCAGTATTTT. It is translated as CASSAGGFTLDTQYF.

V usage is TRBV3-1 (or the pseudogene TRBV3-2) and J usage is TRBJ1-5; D is possibly TRBD1 (6 bases). The CDR3 has 17 residues. CDR1 and CDR2 from the germline V gene are LGHDT and YNNKEL (reference sequence). V was shortened by 1 base and J by 3 bases, with 16 bases between the two germline ends. CDR3 DNA: TGTGCCAGCAGCCAAGGGGCTGGACAGCTTTCCAATCAGCCCCAGCATTTT. Translation gives CASSQGAGQLSNQPQHF.

The rearrangement links TRBV19 to TRBJ2-2, with TRBD1 matching 10 bases. The germline gives CDR1 LNHDA, CDR2 SQIVND (reference sequence). Losses at the gene ends were 8 bases for V and 4 bases for J; bases not matched to a gene: 10. CDR3 length equals 16 residues. This CDR3 is CASRDRGPYRTGELFF. DNA for the CDR3: TGTGCCAGTCGGGACAGGGGCCCCTACCGCACCGGGGAGCTGTTTTTT.

The CDR3 here is CSVEDRGRGNTGELFF. The CDR3 DNA sequence: TGCAGCGTTGAAGATCGAGGCAGGGGGAACACCGGGGAGCTGTTTTTT. The rearrangement uses TRBV29-1 and TRBJ2-2; TRBD1 might be the D (6 bases). V lost 0 bases, J lost 1 base, and 12 bases lay in between. In germline, CDR1 is SQVTM, CDR2 ANQGSEA. The CDR3 spans 16 residues.